Below are 19 T cell receptor beta chains sequenced from a single sample in a study of blood T cell repertoires in COVID-19. The protocol was immunoSEQ multiplex PCR, while the TCRdb copy is restricted to in-frame clones and leaves out a portion. This table holds fewer than 400,000 clones, around 84% found once. The sample taken for sequencing was PBMCs or T cells enriched from blood (not recorded which). The receptor source for this set is a young man who had recovered from COVID-19.

CDR3 region: CATSRGRRETQYF. CDR3 nucleotides: TGTGCCACCAGCAGGGGGCGCAGGGAGACCCAGTACTTC. The J gene is TRBJ2-5, the V gene TRBV15; a possible D gene is TRBD1 (5 bases). Germline V lookup: CDR1 LNHNV, CDR2 YYDKDF (reference sequence). This CDR3 has 13 amino acids. Trimming left V 3 bases short and J 5 bases short, with 10 bases between. The variable domain in full, completed from reference TRBV15 and TRBJ2-5, reads DAMVIQNPRYQVTQFGKPVTLSCSQTLNHNVMYWYQQKSSQAPKLLFHYYDKDFNNEADTPDNFQSRRPNTSFCFLDIRSPGLGDTAMYLCATSRGRRETQYFGPGTRLLVL.

This chain uses TRBV2 with TRBJ1-5, with 10 bases that match TRBD1. The V segment lost 7 bases and the J segment 5 bases; nucleotides outside the gene matches: 5. Germline V gene sequence: CDR1 SNHLY, CDR2 FYNNEI. This CDR3 has 14 residues. CDR3 coding DNA: TGTGCCAGCATTCAGGACAGGGGGGATCAGCCCCAGCATTTT. Protein product: CASIQDRGDQPQHF.

The V call is TRBV4-2, the J call TRBJ2-2; unclear D gene. The V end was cut by 5 bases, the J end by 7 bases, with 11 bases between. The germline CDR1 and CDR2 sequences are LGHNA and YNFKEQ. The length of the CDR3 is 13 residues. CDR3 protein: CASSAHESGELFF. The DNA for the CDR3 is TGTGCCAGCAGCGCCCACGAGAGCGGGGAGCTGTTTTTT.

This clone was observed once. The genes are TRBV6-5 and TRBJ1-1; D possibly corresponds to TRBD1 (6 bases). Germline-derived CDR1 and CDR2 are MNHEY and SVGAGI. V dropped 4 bases and J dropped 7 bases, with 13 bases sitting between them. The CDR3 runs to 13 residues. The CDR3 protein is CASSSGDAREAFF. Here the CDR3 DNA reads TGTGCCAGCAGTTCAGGGGATGCCCGTGAAGCTTTCTTT.

This clone was seen a few times. The chain carries TRBV28 and TRBJ2-3, with 7 bases aligning to TRBD1. Germline CDR1 MDHEN, CDR2 SYDVKM. V was clipped by 6 bases and J by 4 bases; unmatched bases: 7. This CDR3 has 14 residues. This chain's CDR3 is CASSQPTGADTQYF. The CDR3 nucleotides read TGTGCCAGCAGCCAACCAACAGGGGCAGATACGCAGTATTTT.

This chain uses TRBV27 with TRBJ1-5; D remains ambiguous. This CDR3 has 17 amino acids. Deletions cut 4 bases from V and 0 bases from J, with 16 bases between. The germline V gene has CDR1 MNHEY and CDR2 SMNVEV (reference sequence). The CDR3 loop is CASSSLGGRTSNQPQHF. In nucleotides, the CDR3 is TGTGCCAGCAGTTCCCTCGGCGGCAGAACTAGCAATCAGCCCCAGCATTTT.

The rearrangement joins TRBV2 to TRBJ1-2; D remains unclear. Trimming cost V 1 base and J 7 bases, with 13 bases left between them. The CDR3 loop spans 14 amino acids. Germline CDR1 and CDR2: SNHLY and FYNNEI. The chain's CDR3 is CASSEDLGGLGYTF. DNA for the CDR3: TGTGCCAGCAGTGAAGACCTCGGAGGGCTTGGCTACACCTTC.

The rearrangement joins TRBV19 to TRBJ2-7, with 8 bases identical to TRBD2. Germline CDR1 and CDR2: LNHDA and SQIVND (reference sequence). The length of the CDR3 is 16 residues. With V trimmed by 5 bases and J by 0 bases, 9 bases remained unmatched. CDR3 in amino acids: CASSVGLGQSSYEQYF. As DNA, the CDR3 is TGTGCCAGTAGTGTGGGACTAGGGCAAAGCTCCTACGAGCAGTACTTC.

The chain joins TRBV13 to TRBJ1-1, with D possibly being TRBD1 (5 bases). V gave up 3 bases and J gave up 4 bases, with 12 bases separating them. Germline CDR1 and CDR2: PRHDT and FYEKMQ (reference sequence). This CDR3 contains 14 residues. CDR3 sequence (DNA): TGTGCCAGCAGCTTCCAGGGCCGCGGCACTGAAGCTTTCTTT. Its protein product is CASSFQGRGTEAFF.

This clone turned up a few times. The chain employs TRBV27 and TRBJ2-2; 12 nucleotides match TRBD2. Germline V gene lookup returns CDR1 MNHEY and CDR2 SMNVEV (reference sequence). The CDR3 loop spans 15 amino acids. Trimming at V came to 5 bases and at J to 4 bases, leaving 2 bases not matched to a gene. The CDR3 DNA is TGTGCCAGCAGTGGGACTAGCGGGTTCACCGGGGAGCTGTTTTTT. It is translated as CASSGTSGFTGELFF.

This clone was counted only a few times. The J gene is TRBJ1-1, the V gene TRBV2; D gene uncertain. V shed 3 bases and J shed 3 bases, with 8 bases lying between them. Per germline, CDR1 SNHLY and CDR2 FYNNEI. The CDR3 length is 13 residues. In DNA form, the CDR3 reads TGTGCCAGCAGTGATAACAGTTACACTGAAGCTTTCTTT. It translates to CASSDNSYTEAFF.

This clone was counted a few times. The CDR3 loop reads CASSRGGGPGYTF. CDR3 nucleotide sequence: TGCGCCAGCAGCCGGGGCGGGGGTCCTGGCTACACCTTC. The chain carries TRBV5-1 and TRBJ1-2, with a possible D match to TRBD1 (5 bases). V was shortened by 4 bases and J by 7 bases, with 14 bases between the two germline ends. The germline V gene encodes CDR1 SGHRS and CDR2 YFSETQ. There are 13 residues in the CDR3.

This clone has just a few counts. The chain uses TRBV3-1 (or the pseudogene TRBV3-2) and TRBJ2-2, with TRBD2 as a possible D gene (5 bases). This CDR3 contains 14 residues. Germline V gives CDR1 LGHDT, CDR2 YNNKEL (reference sequence). V shed 3 bases and J shed 4 bases, with 9 bases lying between them. The CDR3 DNA sequence: TGTGCCAGCAGCCAGAGACTAAGCACCGGGGAGCTGTTTTTT. Amino acid sequence: CASSQRLSTGELFF.

V usage is TRBV19 and J usage is TRBJ1-3, with 9 bases aligning to TRBD1. Germline V gene sequence: CDR1 LNHDA, CDR2 SQIVND (reference sequence). The CDR3 consists of 17 residues. V lost 3 bases, J lost 1 base, and 7 bases stayed unmatched. The CDR3, as DNA: TGTGCCAGTAGTATTTCGACAGGGGGAAAGTCTGGAAACACCATATATTTT. Protein product: CASSISTGGKSGNTIYF. Together with reference TRBV19 and TRBJ1-3, the CDR3 gives the full variable domain: DGGITQSPKYLFRKEGQNVTLSCEQNLNHDAMYWYRQDPGQGLRLIYYSQIVNDFQKGDIAEGYSVSREKKESFPLTVTSAQKNPTAFYLCASSISTGGKSGNTIYFGEGSWLTVV.

V usage is TRBV6-5 and J usage is TRBJ2-1; D gene ambiguous. V lost 5 bases and J lost 3, with 11 bases in between. This CDR3 comprises 14 residues. The V gene's germline CDR1 is MNHEY and CDR2 SVGAGI. The CDR3 protein is CASSPLSYYNEQFF. In DNA, the CDR3 is TGTGCCAGCAGTCCCCTGTCCTACTACAATGAGCAGTTCTTC.

This clone was detected once. V is TRBV7-8 and J is TRBJ2-1; 9 positions agree with TRBD1. V was clipped by 2 bases and J by 6 bases; unmatched bases: 11. CDR1 is SGHVS and CDR2 is FQNEAQ in the germline V gene. There are 17 residues in the CDR3. This CDR3 reads CASSLFVRTGDSNEQFF. The DNA of the CDR3 is TGTGCCAGCAGCTTATTCGTTAGGACAGGGGATTCCAATGAGCAGTTCTTC. The whole variable domain, remainder taken from reference TRBV7-8 and TRBJ2-1, is GAGVSQSPRYKVAKRGQDVALRCDPISGHVSLFWYQQALGQGPEFLTYFQNEAQLDKSGLPSDRFFAERPEGSVSTLKIQRTQQEDSAVYLCASSLFVRTGDSNEQFFGPGTRLTVL.

V usage is TRBV19 and J usage is TRBJ1-1; 7 bases are shared with TRBD1. With 0 bases clipped from V and 4 bases from J, the junction kept 11 bases outside the gene matches. CDR3 length: 17 amino acids. The germline gives CDR1 LNHDA, CDR2 SQIVND (reference sequence). CDR3 DNA sequence: TGTGCCAGTAGTATAGATTTTACGGGACAGATAAGCACTGAAGCTTTCTTT. The encoded protein is CASSIDFTGQISTEAFF.

The chain recombines TRBV14 with TRBJ1-2; D possibly corresponds to TRBD1 (5 bases). CDR1 and CDR2 from the germline V gene are SGHDN and FVKESK. Trimming pared 0 bases from V and 4 bases from J, leaving 12 bases between. The CDR3 has 15 residues. DNA of the CDR3: TGTGCCAGCAGCCAAGATGGGGGGAAAGGCTATGGCTACACCTTC. Translation gives CASSQDGGKGYGYTF.

The V gene is TRBV28, the J gene TRBJ2-5; 10 bases match TRBD1. V was pared by 3 bases and J by 0 bases, with 7 bases of the junction left unmatched. This CDR3 region has 17 residues. Germline CDR1 is MDHEN and CDR2 is SYDVKM. The CDR3: CASSFLGTGEYQETQYF. In nucleotides, the CDR3 is TGTGCCAGCAGTTTTTTGGGGACAGGGGAGTACCAAGAGACCCAGTACTTC.